Below are 13 T cell receptor beta chains sequenced from a single sample in a study of molecular identifiers for immune sequencing clone quantification. TCRdb independently ran MiXCR on the PCR reads; one entry per CDR3 protein. The table lists hundreds of thousands of distinct CDR3 sequences, around 25% of them singletons. The source material was naive CD8+ T cells from blood, with Jurkat cell RNA spiked in. Subset indicated: FACS-sorted CD8+CD4-CCR7+CD45RA+ naive T cells. These TCRs come from a human donor in good health. Some libraries in this study had Jurkat cell RNA spiked in.

This clonotype occurred many times. J is TRBJ2-2 and V is TRBV2; D ambiguous. Germline CDR1 reads SNHLY; CDR2 reads FYNNEI. V was cut by 7 bases and J by 4 bases, with 10 bases left in between. The CDR3 runs to 13 residues. CDR3 sequence reads: CASMVSRTGELFF. CDR3 nucleotides: TGTGCCAGCATGGTCAGCCGCACCGGGGAGCTGTTTTTT. The whole variable domain, remainder taken from reference TRBV2 and TRBJ2-2, is EPEVTQTPSHQVTQMGQEVILRCVPISNHLYFYWYRQILGQKVEFLVSFYNNEISEKSEIFDDQFSVERPDGSNFTLKIRSTKLEDSAMYFCASMVSRTGELFFGEGSRLTVL.

This clonotype was observed a handful of times. V and J are TRBV2 and TRBJ2-6; no clear D gene. The ends were cut back, 3 bases at V and 3 bases at J, with 6 bases in the middle. CDR1 is SNHLY, CDR2 FYNNEI, per germline. CDR3 length equals 14 residues. The CDR3 region has the DNA TGTGCCAGCAGTGATGGGATTGGGGCCAACGTCCTGACTTTC. Its translation is CASSDGIGANVLTF. Combining the CDR3 with reference TRBV2 and TRBJ2-6 gives the whole variable domain EPEVTQTPSHQVTQMGQEVILRCVPISNHLYFYWYRQILGQKVEFLVSFYNNEISEKSEIFDDQFSVERPDGSNFTLKIRSTKLEDSAMYFCASSDGIGANVLTFGAGSRLTVL.

In its sample, this clonotype was seen many times. The CDR3 sequence is CASSLPGLAGGPSEQFF. The CDR3 nucleotides are TGTGCCAGCAGCTTACCCGGACTAGCGGGGGGGCCCAGTGAGCAGTTCTTC. V and J are TRBV7-9 and TRBJ2-1; TRBD2 aligns across 15 bases. The CDR3 has 17 residues. Germline CDR1 is SEHNR and CDR2 is FQNEAQ (reference sequence). Unmatched junction bases numbered 8, after V lost 2 bases and J lost 9 bases.

The table lists this clonotype with a few counts. The rearrangement uses TRBV10-3 and TRBJ1-1; D is possibly TRBD1 (5 bases). This CDR3 is built from 12 residues. The germline V and J ends were trimmed by 3 bases and 5 bases, with 7 bases remaining between them. The germline CDR1 and CDR2 sequences are ENHRY and SYGVKD. The CDR3 protein is CAISEGETEAFF. CDR3 coding DNA: TGTGCCATCAGTGAAGGGGAAACTGAAGCTTTCTTT.

In its sample, this clonotype was seen a few times. This sequence joins TRBV27 and TRBJ2-3; 9 nucleotides match TRBD2. V trimming: 5 bases; J trimming: 9 bases; junction bases outside the gene matches: 12. CDR3 size: 15 residues. The germline CDR1 and CDR2 sequences are MNHEY and SMNVEV (reference sequence). The CDR3 DNA is TGTGCCAGCAGTCCCCCTGTAGCGGGAGTAAGGACGCAGTATTTT. Translating it yields CASSPPVAGVRTQYF.

This clonotype has at least ten counts. The chain recombines TRBV7-6 with TRBJ2-6; D tentatively reads TRBD1 or TRBD2 (5 bases each). V was pared by 3 bases and J by 1 base, with 16 bases between. Per germline, CDR1 SGHVS and CDR2 FNYEAQ. This CDR3 has 18 residues. CDR3 bases: TGTGCCAGCAGCTTCGGGGACGCCAGCACTTCTGGGGCCAACGTCCTGACTTTC. Protein product: CASSFGDASTSGANVLTF.

This clonotype was counted ten times or more. The V and J genes are TRBV19 and TRBJ2-2; either TRBD1 or TRBD2 may supply D (5 bases each). V was trimmed by 3 bases and J by 1 base, leaving 9 bases between them. Germline values: CDR1 LNHDA, CDR2 SQIVND (reference sequence). The CDR3 is 15 amino acids. CDR3 DNA sequence: TGTGCCAGTAGTATGCGAGGGGAGAACACCGGGGAGCTGTTTTTT. Translation gives CASSMRGENTGELFF.

This clonotype has a count of ten or more. The chain recombines TRBV29-1 with TRBJ2-3; 8 bases match TRBD1. The CDR3 loop spans 12 amino acids. Unmatched junction bases numbered 3, after V lost 8 bases and J lost 2 bases. Germline V CDR1 and CDR2: SQVTM, ANQGSEA. CDR3 amino acids: CSHRGVTDTQYF. DNA of the CDR3: TGCAGCCACAGGGGGGTCACAGATACGCAGTATTTT.

A word on this clonotype: A clone one base away is much larger, so this may be a read error. The chain has TRBV11-2 and TRBJ2-3; 11 nucleotides agree with TRBD2. CDR1 is SGHAT, CDR2 FQNNGV, per germline. Trimming cost V 6 bases and J 3 bases; bases outside gene matches: 8. The CDR3 extends over 16 amino acids. The CDR3 spells CASSYLAGGATDTQYF. Written as DNA, the CDR3 is TGTGCCAGCAGTTATTTAGCGGGAGGGGCTACAGATACGCAGTATTTT.

This clonotype was detected only a few times. V usage is TRBV3-1 and J usage is TRBJ1-6, with 9 bases that match TRBD1. Germline V gene sequence: CDR1 LGHDT, CDR2 YNNKEL (reference sequence). CDR3 length equals 15 residues. The V gene end was trimmed by 7 bases and the J gene end by 7 bases; junction bases not matched to a gene: 8. Written as DNA, the CDR3 is TGTGCCAGCAAGCCAAGGACAGGGGACAATTCACCCCTCCACTTT. Encoded protein: CASKPRTGDNSPLHF.

This clonotype was counted between two and nine times. The chain couples TRBV30 to TRBJ2-1; 10 positions agree with TRBD2. CDR3 length: 14 amino acids. The germline gives CDR1 GTSNPN, CDR2 SVGIG (reference sequence). Unmatched junction bases numbered 5, after V lost 4 bases and J lost 5 bases. The DNA for the CDR3 is TGTGCCTGGACCCCGGGACTAGCGAACAATGAGCAGTTCTTC. Protein sequence: CAWTPGLANNEQFF.

As concerns this clonotype: It may be a read error: a sequence one base away is much more abundant. No conserved phenylalanine or tryptophan is present at the end of the CDR3, so a read error is the likely explanation. This chain joins TRBV12-3 or TRBV12-4 and TRBJ1-4, with D possibly being TRBD1 (5 bases). V shed 8 bases and J shed 8 bases, with 15 bases lying between them. The CDR3 spans 13 residues. The CDR3 DNA follows: TGTGCCAGCGGAGGGGCAGTAACAGAAAAACTGTTTTCT. Amino acid sequence: CASGGAVTEKLFS.

This clonotype showed up many times. CDR3 protein: CSVEGGAAGELFF. The DNA of the CDR3 is TGCAGCGTTGAAGGAGGGGCAGCCGGGGAGCTGTTTTTT. The genes are TRBV29-1 and TRBJ2-2; D is perhaps TRBD1 or TRBD2 (5 bases each). The CDR3 totals 13 residues. In germline, CDR1 is SQVTM, CDR2 ANQGSEA. V lost 1 base, J lost 6 bases, and 9 bases lay in between.